This T cell receptor beta chain was recorded in a study of T cells after yellow fever vaccination. The study, taken as a whole, reports: Though it reached lower strength, the secondary response hit its peak faster, day 5 versus 15. Most primary-vaccination clones reappeared after the booster (just under 98% CD4, about 88% CD8). Contamination by abundant bulk-population clonotypes could be present in FACS-sorted repertoires.

Each CDR3 protein gets one entry after TCRdb re-called the 5' RACE reads with MiXCR. Counted here are around 40,000 distinct CDR3 sequences, roughly 7% occurring once; the ten biggest clones make up roughly 15%. Many counts were recorded for this clonotype. The CDR3 contains 11 residues. V was trimmed by 4 bases and J by 0 bases, leaving 2 bases between them. Germline CDR1 reads SGHRS; CDR2 reads YFSETQ. The chain employs TRBV5-1 and TRBJ2-7, with unresolved D. The material sequenced was CD8+ T cells not binding an NS4B(214-222) dextramer, sorted from PBMCs, taken 45 days after the yellow fever booster vaccination. This clonotype was obtained from a man aged 30 to 45 who received the YFV17D yellow fever vaccine. The CDR3: CASSNSYEQYF. CDR3 bases: TGCGCCAGCAGCAACTCCTACGAGCAGTACTTC.